This T cell receptor beta chain stems from a study of T cell repertoires in cytomegalovirus infection. Study context: Recently identified HLA-C-restricted CMV epitopes and well-studied HLA-B-restricted CMV epitopes were used by the study. Public TCR beta signatures indicated both CMV infection and matching HLA type.

As to this clonotype: Its antigen remains unknown. A much more abundant neighbour one base away suggests this may be a read error.

The CDR3 loop spans 15 amino acids. With 6 bases removed from V and 7 bases from J, the gap between germline ends came to 19 bases. CDR1 is MNHEY and CDR2 is SMNVEV in the germline V gene (reference sequence). Study results and caveats: The cumulative frequency of public TCR beta families distinguished individuals who carried CMV together with the relevant HLA. CMV-specific TCR beta clonotypes restricted by HLA-C dominated the ex vivo response.

TCRdb ran MiXCR on the reads and lists one entry per CDR3 protein. The table lists tens of thousands of distinct CDR3 sequences, about a fifth of them singletons. This TCR derives from a human donor in good health (CMV status not recorded). Some clones in this sample may be carry-over from other donors' samples. This specimen was CD8+ T cells from cultured PBMCs, taken from culture after CMV antigen stimulation. The chain has TRBV27 and TRBJ1-5; D remains unclear. CDR3 loop: CASSPRLWENQPQHF. The CDR3 DNA follows: TGTGCCAGCAGCCCCAGACTGTGGGAAAACCAGCCCCAGCATTTT.